The clone carrying this T cell receptor (beta chain) was seen repeatedly, ten times or more. The target antigen is unknown. The TCR beta libraries were generated through quantitative 5'-RACE incorporating molecular barcodes. In TCRdb, the 5' RACE reads were re-called with MiXCR into one record per CDR3 protein. The table records approximately 550,000 distinct CDR3 sequences, over 9.5% of them present only once. This record belongs to a study of CD8 T cells in ankylosing spondylitis. Study observations and caveats: Disease-linked clones were found to be CD8+ and relatively rare in peripheral blood. In ankylosing spondylitis blood, a motif of seven to nine highly homologous TCR beta variants appeared characteristic. In synovial fluid and blood from reactive arthritis, some motif variants were previously reported.

Losses at the gene ends were 5 bases for V and 6 bases for J; bases not matched to a gene: 11. This CDR3 has 16 residues. CDR1 and CDR2 (germline): MNHEY, SVGEGT. The chain carries TRBV6-2 or TRBV6-3 and TRBJ2-1; 9 nucleotides match TRBD1. This TCR came from a male donor with ankylosing spondylitis. Source material: blood, either unsorted or a sorted T cell fraction (not recorded which). The CDR3 loop reads CASSPTTGTGSNEQFF. The CDR3 DNA reads TGTGCCAGCAGTCCTACAACCGGGACAGGGAGCAATGAGCAGTTCTTC.